One and the same sample provided the 21 T cell receptor beta chains below, sequenced in a study of blood T cell repertoires in COVID-19 (dated by TCRdb to between 2020 and 2021). Library preparation employed the immunoSEQ multiplex PCR assay. Held by TCRdb, this immuneACCESS table contains in-frame sequences only and omits some clones. Under half of the omission traces to an unresolved V gene where checked; the cause of the rest is unknown. The sample has about 75,000 clones on record, around 89% of them singletons. The biggest ten clones account for roughly a fifth of the sample. The sequenced sample consisted of peripheral blood. The receptors derive from a human donor in a cohort sampled during active COVID-19.

The CDR3 is CASKDRATEAFF. DNA for the CDR3: TGCGCCAGCAAGGACAGGGCCACTGAAGCTTTCTTT. The J gene is TRBJ1-1, the V gene TRBV10-2; 8 nucleotides match TRBD1. The CDR3 loop spans 12 amino acids. V was pared by 7 bases and J by 4 bases, with 2 bases of the junction left unmatched. Germline CDR1 WSHSY, CDR2 SAAADI.

J is TRBJ2-3 and V is TRBV7-8; D is ambiguous. CDR3 length: 15 amino acids. The V gene's germline CDR1 is SGHVS and CDR2 FQNEAQ. V gave up 3 bases and J gave up 0 bases, with 10 bases separating them. The CDR3 coding sequence is TGTGCCAGCAGCTTCAGGCACGGCAGCACAGATACGCAGTATTTT. It is translated as CASSFRHGSTDTQYF. Looking up the rest from reference TRBV7-8 and TRBJ2-3 gives the full variable domain: GAGVSQSPRYKVAKRGQDVALRCDPISGHVSLFWYQQALGQGPEFLTYFQNEAQLDKSGLPSDRFFAERPEGSVSTLKIQRTQQEDSAVYLCASSFRHGSTDTQYFGPGTRLTVL.

The V gene is TRBV3-1 (or the pseudogene TRBV3-2), the J gene TRBJ2-5; 16 bases are shared with TRBD2. Losses at the gene ends were 3 bases for V and 5 bases for J; bases not matched to a gene: 3. CDR1 and CDR2 from the germline V gene are LGHDT and YNNKEL (reference sequence). The CDR3 is made up of 16 amino acids. In DNA form, the CDR3 reads TGTGCCAGCAGCCATCTGGGACTAGCGGGGGGGGAGACCCAGTACTTC. This codes for CASSHLGLAGGETQYF.

This clone was detected only once. The chain links TRBV7-9 to TRBJ2-1, with D perhaps TRBD2 (6 bases). CDR1 and CDR2 from the germline V gene are SEHNR and FQNEAQ (reference sequence). The V and J ends lost 0 bases and 9 bases respectively, with 15 bases between them. CDR3 length equals 15 residues. The CDR3 spells CASSLARGAGIEQFF. DNA of the CDR3: TGTGCCAGCAGCTTAGCGAGAGGGGCGGGGATTGAGCAGTTCTTC. The whole variable domain, remainder taken from reference TRBV7-9 and TRBJ2-1, is DTGVSQNPRHKITKRGQNVTFRCDPISEHNRLYWYRQTLGQGPEFLTYFQNEAQLEKSRLLSDRFSAERPKGSFSTLEIQRTEQGDSAMYLCASSLARGAGIEQFFGPGTRLTVL.

The V and J genes are TRBV19 and TRBJ2-3; 11 nucleotides match TRBD2. The germline V gene has CDR1 LNHDA and CDR2 SQIVND (reference sequence). This CDR3 contains 20 residues. The J segment lost 0 bases and the V segment lost 1 base, leaving 12 bases of the junction unmatched. The CDR3: CASSIGPSGGLARSTDTQYF. CDR3 bases: TGTGCCAGTAGTATAGGGCCTAGCGGGGGGCTTGCGAGAAGCACAGATACGCAGTATTTT.

V usage is TRBV2 and J usage is TRBJ2-1; 15 bases fit TRBD2. CDR1 is SNHLY and CDR2 is FYNNEI in the germline V gene. This CDR3 contains 18 residues. After removal of 7 bases from V and 0 bases from J, the junction contained 7 bases not matched to a gene. For the CDR3, the DNA is TGTGCCAGCATCCAGAGGACTAGCGGGAGGGGCTCCTACAATGAGCAGTTCTTC. Its protein is CASIQRTSGRGSYNEQFF.

The chain recombines TRBV7-9 with TRBJ1-1; a possible D gene is TRBD1 (6 bases). Germline V gene data show CDR1 as SEHNR and CDR2 as FQNEAQ (reference sequence). The CDR3 is 14 residues long. V shed 5 bases and J shed 1 base, with 11 bases lying between them. The CDR3 is CASSPGTTNTEAFF. CDR3 bases: TGTGCCAGCAGCCCCGGGACAACGAACACTGAAGCTTTCTTT.

Worth noting for this clone: The identical CDR3 is also encoded by other nucleotide sequences in the sample. V is TRBV3-1 (or the pseudogene TRBV3-2) and J is TRBJ2-2; tentative D call: TRBD2 (6 bases). This CDR3 has 13 residues. The V gene lost 1 base and the J gene lost 6 bases, with 6 bases spanning the gap. CDR1 is LGHDT and CDR2 is YNNKEL in the germline V gene (reference sequence). DNA for the CDR3: TGTGCCAGCAGCCAAGGCGGGGCCGGGGAGCTGTTTTTT. Its translation: CASSQGGAGELFF.

The chain has TRBV3-1 (or the pseudogene TRBV3-2) and TRBJ2-3; D is possibly TRBD2 (7 bases). Trimming left V 4 bases short and J 4 bases short, with 27 bases between. There are 19 residues in the CDR3. The germline CDR1 and CDR2 sequences are LGHDT and YNNKEL (reference sequence). For the CDR3, the DNA is TGTGCCAGCAGCCCTTCTCGAGGACGCCTAGGGGGGGGTCCAGATACGCAGTATTTT. This encodes CASSPSRGRLGGGPDTQYF.

This chain uses TRBV30 with TRBJ2-1; 10 positions agree with TRBD1. The germline CDR1 and CDR2 sequences are GTSNPN and SVGIG (reference sequence). The CDR3 length is 16 residues. J gave up 8 bases and V 1 base, and 11 bases lay outside the gene matches. The CDR3 loop reads CAWSALRTGGMDEQFF. The DNA of the CDR3 is TGTGCCTGGAGTGCCCTCAGGACAGGGGGAATGGATGAGCAGTTCTTC.

The chain recombines TRBV6-5 with TRBJ1-2; no clear D gene. The V end was cut by 6 bases, the J end by 1 base, with 9 bases between. CDR3 size: 13 residues. Germline CDR1 reads MNHEY; CDR2 reads SVGAGI. This chain's CDR3 is CASRLSVNYGYTF. The CDR3 nucleotides read TGTGCCAGCAGACTTAGCGTTAACTATGGCTACACCTTC.

The V and J genes are TRBV12-5 and TRBJ1-2, with 8 bases lining up with TRBD1. CDR1 and CDR2 from the germline V gene are LGHNT and FRNRAP. J lost 7 bases, V lost 2 bases, and 3 bases had no gene match. This CDR3 is 13 amino acids long. CDR3: CASGLLQGGGYTF. CDR3 nucleotides: TGTGCTAGTGGTTTGTTACAGGGGGGTGGCTACACCTTC.

The rearrangement joins TRBV4-1 to TRBJ1-2, with unresolved D. This CDR3 spans 14 amino acids. Germline V gives CDR1 MGHRA, CDR2 YSYEKL. Trimming removed 0 bases at V and 3 bases at J, with 8 bases between. In DNA form, the CDR3 reads TGCGCCAGCAGCCAAGAGGAGAAACACTATGGCTACACCTTC. Amino acid sequence: CASSQEEKHYGYTF.

The CDR3 DNA reads as TGTGCCAGCAGCCCATCGACAGGGGCCTTAACTGGCTACACCTTC. It codes for CASSPSTGALTGYTF. The chain carries TRBV7-2 and TRBJ1-2, with TRBD1 matching over 8 bases. The germline CDR1 and CDR2 sequences are SGHTA and FQGNSA. The CDR3 covers 15 residues. The junction had 12 bases not matched to a gene; V was cut back by 5 bases and J by 7 bases.

This clone was counted only a few times. The chain uses TRBV7-9 and TRBJ1-1, with D possibly matching TRBD1 (6 bases). The CDR3 is 12 amino acids. CDR1 is SEHNR and CDR2 is FQNEAQ in the germline V gene (reference sequence). V gave up 5 bases and J gave up 10 bases, with 14 bases separating them. CDR3 region: CASSREQGGAFF. The CDR3 region has the DNA TGTGCCAGCAGCAGGGAACAAGGGGGAGCTTTCTTT.

In DNA, the CDR3 is TGTGCCAGCAGTGATTTGTCAGGGATTTATGGCTACACCTTC. Protein: CASSDLSGIYGYTF. The chain recombines TRBV2 with TRBJ1-2, with a weak D call TRBD1 (5 bases). V shed 3 bases and J shed 5 bases, with 13 bases lying between them. CDR1 and CDR2 from the germline V gene are SNHLY and FYNNEI. The CDR3 is 14 residues long.

This chain connects TRBV6-1 to TRBJ2-3; a weak D match, TRBD2 (6 bases). Trimming stripped 0 bases from V and 2 bases from J, with 15 bases between. The CDR3 sequence is 17 residues long. Looked up from germline, CDR1 is MNHNS and CDR2 is SASEGT. This chain's CDR3 is CASSEALGGKNTDTQYF. Written as DNA, the CDR3 is TGTGCCAGCAGTGAAGCGCTGGGCGGGAAAAACACAGATACGCAGTATTTT.

The V gene is TRBV11-3, the J gene TRBJ2-1, with 7 bases matching TRBD2. The J segment lost 8 bases and the V segment lost 1 base, leaving 8 bases of the junction unmatched. The germline V gene encodes CDR1 SGHNT and CDR2 YENEEA. The length of the CDR3 is 15 residues. The CDR3 spells CASSLAAGAFYEQFF. The CDR3, as DNA: TGTGCCAGCAGCTTAGCTGCGGGAGCTTTTTATGAGCAGTTCTTC.

The chain couples TRBV28 to TRBJ2-7; 10 nucleotides agree with TRBD1. The ends lost 5 bases at V and 4 bases at J; junction bases unmatched: 5. The CDR3 contains 14 residues. Germline V gene lookup returns CDR1 MDHEN and CDR2 SYDVKM. The CDR3 nucleotides read TGTGCCAGCAGTGTGGCGGACAGGGGGTACGAGCAGTACTTC. This sequence encodes CASSVADRGYEQYF.

This clone was recorded a few times. The rearrangement links TRBV7-9 to TRBJ1-1, with D perhaps TRBD1 (5 bases). Germline V gene lookup returns CDR1 SEHNR and CDR2 FQNEAQ (reference sequence). The CDR3 has 14 amino acids. The V end lost 7 bases, the J end lost 4 bases, and 16 bases lay between the germline ends. Here the CDR3 DNA reads TGTGCCAGCAACCTGGACACACATTCCACTGAAGCTTTCTTT. Amino acids: CASNLDTHSTEAFF.

V is TRBV5-1 and J is TRBJ2-1, with TRBD2 identical over 14 bases. This CDR3 region has 17 residues. Germline V gene data show CDR1 as SGHRS and CDR2 as YFSETQ. J gave up 5 bases and V 4 bases, and 8 bases lay outside the gene matches. The CDR3 loop is CASSTWTSGRRNNEQFF. Written as DNA, the CDR3 is TGCGCCAGCAGCACCTGGACTAGCGGGAGGAGGAACAATGAGCAGTTCTTC.